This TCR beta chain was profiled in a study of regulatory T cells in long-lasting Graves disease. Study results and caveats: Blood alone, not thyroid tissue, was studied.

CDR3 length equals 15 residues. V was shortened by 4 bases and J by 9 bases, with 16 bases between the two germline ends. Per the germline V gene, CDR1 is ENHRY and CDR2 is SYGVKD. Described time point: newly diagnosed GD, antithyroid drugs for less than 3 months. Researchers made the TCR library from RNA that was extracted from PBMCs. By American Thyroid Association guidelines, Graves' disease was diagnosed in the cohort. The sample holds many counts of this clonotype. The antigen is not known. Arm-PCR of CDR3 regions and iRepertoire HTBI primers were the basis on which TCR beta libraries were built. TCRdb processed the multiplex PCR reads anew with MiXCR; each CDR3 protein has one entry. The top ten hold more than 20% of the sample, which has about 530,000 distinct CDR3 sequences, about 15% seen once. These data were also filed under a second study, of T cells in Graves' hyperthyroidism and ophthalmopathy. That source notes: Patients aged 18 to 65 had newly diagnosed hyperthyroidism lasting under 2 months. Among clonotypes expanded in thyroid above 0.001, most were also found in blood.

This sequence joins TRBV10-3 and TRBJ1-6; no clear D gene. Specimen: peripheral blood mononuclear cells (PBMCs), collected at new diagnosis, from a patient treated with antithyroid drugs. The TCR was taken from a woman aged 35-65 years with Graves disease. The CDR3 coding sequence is TGTGCCATCAGTGCGGATCAACAAGGCGGTTCACCCCTCCACTTT. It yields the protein CAISADQQGGSPLHF.